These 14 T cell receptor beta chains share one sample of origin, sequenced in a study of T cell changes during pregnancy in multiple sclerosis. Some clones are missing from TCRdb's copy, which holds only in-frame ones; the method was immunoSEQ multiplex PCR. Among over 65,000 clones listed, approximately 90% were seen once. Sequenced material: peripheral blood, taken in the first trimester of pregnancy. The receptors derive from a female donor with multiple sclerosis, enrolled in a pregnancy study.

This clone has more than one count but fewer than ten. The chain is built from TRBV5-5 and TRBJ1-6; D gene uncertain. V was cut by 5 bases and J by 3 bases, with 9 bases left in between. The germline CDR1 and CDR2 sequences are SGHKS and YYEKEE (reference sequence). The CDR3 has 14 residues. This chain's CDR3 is CASRTQIYNSPLHF. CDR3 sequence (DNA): TGTGCCAGCAGGACTCAGATCTATAATTCACCCCTCCACTTT.

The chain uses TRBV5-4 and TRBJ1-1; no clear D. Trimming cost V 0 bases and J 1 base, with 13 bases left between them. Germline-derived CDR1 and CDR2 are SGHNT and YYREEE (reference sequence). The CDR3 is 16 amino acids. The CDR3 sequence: CASSLEVGRSNTEAFF. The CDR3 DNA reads TGTGCCAGCAGCTTGGAAGTGGGCAGGTCGAACACTGAAGCTTTCTTT.

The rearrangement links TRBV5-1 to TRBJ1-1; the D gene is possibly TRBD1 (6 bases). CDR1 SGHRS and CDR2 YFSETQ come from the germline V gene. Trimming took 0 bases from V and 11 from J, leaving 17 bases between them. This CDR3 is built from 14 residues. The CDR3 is CASSLAGQSLDAFF. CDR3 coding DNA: TGCGCCAGCAGCTTGGCCGGACAGTCTCTCGACGCTTTCTTT.

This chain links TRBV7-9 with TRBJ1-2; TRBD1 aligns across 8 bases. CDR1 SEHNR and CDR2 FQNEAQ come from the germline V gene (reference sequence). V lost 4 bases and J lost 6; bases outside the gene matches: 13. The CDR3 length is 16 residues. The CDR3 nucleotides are TGTGCCAGCAGCTCCCAATTTCCAGGGGGCGTCGATGGCTACACCTTC. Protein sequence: CASSSQFPGGVDGYTF.

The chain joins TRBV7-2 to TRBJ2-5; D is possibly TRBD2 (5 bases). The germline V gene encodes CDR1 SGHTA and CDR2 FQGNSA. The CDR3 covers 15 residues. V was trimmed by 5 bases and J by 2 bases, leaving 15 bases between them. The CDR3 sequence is CASSPLAPFQETQYF. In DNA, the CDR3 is TGTGCCAGCAGCCCCCTAGCCCCTTTTCAAGAGACCCAGTACTTC.

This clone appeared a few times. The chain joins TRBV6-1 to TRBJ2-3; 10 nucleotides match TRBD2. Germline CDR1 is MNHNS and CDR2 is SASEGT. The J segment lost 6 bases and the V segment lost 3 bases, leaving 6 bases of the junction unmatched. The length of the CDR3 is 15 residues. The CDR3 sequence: CASSDLASGSDTQYF. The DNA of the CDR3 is TGTGCCAGCAGTGATTTGGCTAGCGGGAGTGATACGCAGTATTTT.

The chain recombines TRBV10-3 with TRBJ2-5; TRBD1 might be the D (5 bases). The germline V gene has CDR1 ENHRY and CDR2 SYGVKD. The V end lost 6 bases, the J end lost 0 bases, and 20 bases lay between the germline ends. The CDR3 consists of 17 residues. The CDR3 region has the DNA TGTGCCATCAGGCGCACAGGAAATGTGGCGGACCAAGAGACCCAGTACTTC. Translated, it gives CAIRRTGNVADQETQYF.

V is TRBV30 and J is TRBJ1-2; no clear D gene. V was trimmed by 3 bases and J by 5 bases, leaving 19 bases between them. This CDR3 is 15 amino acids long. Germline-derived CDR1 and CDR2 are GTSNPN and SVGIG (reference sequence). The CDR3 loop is CAWRSRNLGDYGYTF. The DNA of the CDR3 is TGTGCCTGGAGGTCGCGGAATTTAGGAGATTATGGCTACACCTTC. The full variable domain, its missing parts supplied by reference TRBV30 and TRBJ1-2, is SQTIHQWPATLVQPVGSPLSLECTVEGTSNPNLYWYRQAAGRGLQLLFYSVGIGQISSEVPQNLSASRPQDRQFILSSKKLLLSDSGFYLCAWRSRNLGDYGYTFGSGTRLTVV.

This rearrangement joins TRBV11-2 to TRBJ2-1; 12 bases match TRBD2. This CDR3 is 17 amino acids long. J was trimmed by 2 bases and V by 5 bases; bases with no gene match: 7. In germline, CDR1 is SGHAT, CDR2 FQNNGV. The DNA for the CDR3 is TGTGCCAGCAGCAGCACTAGCGGGAGGACCACCTACAATGAGCAGTTCTTC. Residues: CASSSTSGRTTYNEQFF.

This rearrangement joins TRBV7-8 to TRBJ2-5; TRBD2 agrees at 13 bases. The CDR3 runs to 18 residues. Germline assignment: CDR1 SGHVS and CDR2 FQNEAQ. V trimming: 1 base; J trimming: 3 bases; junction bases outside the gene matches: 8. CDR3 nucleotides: TGTGCCAGCAGCTTAGGCCGGACTAGCGGGAGTGTGGAAGAGACCCAGTACTTC. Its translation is CASSLGRTSGSVEETQYF.

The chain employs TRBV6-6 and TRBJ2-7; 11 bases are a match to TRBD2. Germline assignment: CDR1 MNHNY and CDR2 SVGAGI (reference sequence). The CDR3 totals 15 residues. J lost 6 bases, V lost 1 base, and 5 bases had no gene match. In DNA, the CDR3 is TGTGCCAGCAGTTACTTTACTAGCGGGAGATCCGAGCAGTACTTC. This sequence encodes CASSYFTSGRSEQYF.

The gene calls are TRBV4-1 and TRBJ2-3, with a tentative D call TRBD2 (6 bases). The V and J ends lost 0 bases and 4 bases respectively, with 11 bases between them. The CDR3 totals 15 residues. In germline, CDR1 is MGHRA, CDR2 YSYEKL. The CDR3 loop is CASSQDHGSADTQYF. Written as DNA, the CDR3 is TGCGCCAGCAGCCAAGATCACGGGAGCGCAGATACGCAGTATTTT.

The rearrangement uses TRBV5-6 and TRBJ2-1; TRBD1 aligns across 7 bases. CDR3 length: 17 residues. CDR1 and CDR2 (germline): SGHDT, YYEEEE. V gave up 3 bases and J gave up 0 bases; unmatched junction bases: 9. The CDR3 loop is CASSYTGVSISYNEQFF. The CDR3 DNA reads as TGTGCCAGCAGCTACACAGGGGTGTCGATCTCCTACAATGAGCAGTTCTTC. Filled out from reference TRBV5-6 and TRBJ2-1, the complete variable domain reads DAGVTQSPTHLIKTRGQQVTLRCSPKSGHDTVSWYQQALGQGPQFIFQYYEEEERQRGNFPDRFSGHQFPNYSSELNVNALLLGDSALYLCASSYTGVSISYNEQFFGPGTRLTVL.

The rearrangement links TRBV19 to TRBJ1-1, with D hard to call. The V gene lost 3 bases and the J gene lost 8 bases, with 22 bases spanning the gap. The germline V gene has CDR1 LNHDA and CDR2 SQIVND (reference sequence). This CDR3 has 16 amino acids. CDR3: CASSMAHFEETMEAFF. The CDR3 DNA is TGTGCCAGTAGTATGGCTCACTTTGAGGAAACCATGGAAGCTTTCTTT. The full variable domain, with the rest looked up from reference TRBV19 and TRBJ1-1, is DGGITQSPKYLFRKEGQNVTLSCEQNLNHDAMYWYRQDPGQGLRLIYYSQIVNDFQKGDIAEGYSVSREKKESFPLTVTSAQKNPTAFYLCASSMAHFEETMEAFFGQGTRLTVV.